In this sample, the clone carrying this T cell receptor beta chain turned up a few times. Its antigen remains unidentified. The data originate from a study of graft-versus-host responses after intestinal transplantation. Study-level information: As for transplant type, recipients had multivisceral, liver-intestinal, or isolated intestinal grafts. Anti-thymocyte globulin induction preceded three to four years of tacrolimus and steroid maintenance in all recipients. Notes on the study in general: Early post-transplant HvG declines were associated with peak circulating GvH clone levels.

The table came from immunoSEQ multiplex PCR; TCRdb's copy has only in-frame clones and leaves some out. The table includes approximately 46,000 clones, approximately 88% detected once. The germline V gene encodes CDR1 SGHNT and CDR2 YYREEE (reference sequence). The CDR3 has 15 amino acids. Trimming took 9 bases from V and 6 from J; bases not matched to a gene: 13. The sequencing used unstimulated CD4+ T cells sorted from spleen or lymph node cells, collected before transplant. V usage is TRBV5-4 and J usage is TRBJ2-2, with 8 bases fitting TRBD2. The clonotype was recovered from a human donor who was the organ donor for an intestinal transplant. The CDR3: CANWTGGRRAGELFF. The DNA of the CDR3 is TGTGCCAACTGGACGGGAGGGCGACGGGCCGGGGAGCTGTTTTTT.